This T cell receptor beta chain is drawn from a study of CD8+CD57+ T cells in acquired aplastic anemia. Study conclusions and caveats: About 29 shared CD8+ CDR3s appeared highly expressed within patients' immunodominant clones.

From germline, CDR1 is SQVTM and CDR2 ANQGSEA. V gave up 7 bases and J gave up 2 bases; unmatched junction bases: 3. The CDR3 runs 14 residues. About this clonotype: Antigen specificity is unknown.

Patients chosen for sequencing had CD8+CD57+ cells that had expanded, as shown by flow cytometry. Every patient was diagnosed with severe acquired aplastic anemia. Patients were therapy-naive when their blood was sampled. TCR beta VDJ and CDR3 profiles were obtained from a genomic DNA template. Via MiXCR, TCRdb re-called the reads, giving one row per CDR3 protein. The sample holds about 290,000 distinct CDR3 sequences, roughly 59% seen once. Sequenced sample: sorted CD4+, CD8+, or CD8+CD57+ T cells (not recorded which) from PBMCs. V and J are TRBV29-1 and TRBJ2-7, with TRBD2 identical over 15 bases. The TCR originated in a human donor with aplastic anemia. DNA of the CDR3: TGCAGCGCCCGGACTAGCGGGAGGGCCTACGAGCAGTACTTC. It yields the protein CSARTSGRAYEQYF.